The T cell receptor beta chain under discussion was sequenced for a study of T cell repertoires in cytomegalovirus infection. The wider study: Indications came from public TCR beta signatures; they pointed to CMV infection and to a matching HLA type.

Broader study findings: Predominance within the ex vivo response was attributable to HLA-C-restricted CMV-specific TCR beta clonotypes. Cumulative public TCR beta family frequency identified CMV carriers with the relevant HLA.

MiXCR, run by TCRdb on the reads, gives a single entry per CDR3 protein. The table has 480,000 or so distinct CDR3 sequences, 11% seen once. Unmatched junction bases numbered 7, after V lost 0 bases and J lost 14 bases. The CDR3 runs 15 residues. Germline V gene sequence: CDR1 ENHRY, CDR2 SYGVKD. This clonotype occurred many times. The antigen is unknown. This sequence was found in a human donor in good health (CMV status not recorded). Some clones in this sample may be carry-over from other donors' samples. The material sequenced was PBMCs. The chain links TRBV10-3 to TRBJ1-6; 10 bases fit TRBD1. The CDR3 nucleotides are TGTGCCATCAGTGAGTCTGGGACAGGGGTAACTACCCTCCACTTT. Its protein is CAISESGTGVTTLHF.